The 17 T cell receptor beta chains below all came from one sample that was sequenced in a study of blood T cell repertoires in COVID-19. Profiling relied on immunoSEQ multiplex PCR, and the TCRdb table lists in-frame clones only, not all of them. The data show 95,000 to 150,000 clones, around 90% seen once. Sequencing used peripheral blood. These receptors all stem from a human donor in a cohort sampled during active COVID-19.

The CDR3 DNA sequence: TGTGCCAGCAGTTTTCAGGCCGAGCAGTACTTC. Amino acids: CASSFQAEQYF. This chain connects TRBV12-3 or TRBV12-4 to TRBJ2-7; no reliable D call. The CDR3 contains 11 residues. The V end was cut by 3 bases, the J end by 6 bases, with 6 bases between.

The chain couples TRBV7-8 to TRBJ1-1; D is perhaps TRBD1 (6 bases). Germline V CDR1 and CDR2: SGHVS, FQNEAQ. This CDR3 is 13 amino acids long. Trimming pared 5 bases from V and 2 bases from J, leaving 9 bases between. In nucleotides, the CDR3 is TGTGCCAGCAGCCGGACAGAAAACACTGAAGCTTTCTTT. It is translated as CASSRTENTEAFF. Based on the CDR3 plus reference TRBV7-8 and TRBJ1-1, the full variable domain is GAGVSQSPRYKVAKRGQDVALRCDPISGHVSLFWYQQALGQGPEFLTYFQNEAQLDKSGLPSDRFFAERPEGSVSTLKIQRTQQEDSAVYLCASSRTENTEAFFGQGTRLTVV.

The chain has TRBV19 and TRBJ2-3, with D perhaps TRBD1 (5 bases). This CDR3 region has 16 residues. Germline V gene lookup returns CDR1 LNHDA and CDR2 SQIVND (reference sequence). Trimming removed 5 bases from V and 0 bases from J, with 15 bases in between. CDR3 DNA: TGTGCCAGTAGTCCCGTCCCTGGGGCTAGCACAGATACGCAGTATTTT. As protein: CASSPVPGASTDTQYF.

This rearrangement joins TRBV5-6 to TRBJ1-2; TRBD1 matches 10 bases. Germline CDR1 and CDR2: SGHDT and YYEEEE. V shed 4 bases, J shed 4 bases, and the junction held 7 bases outside the gene matches. This CDR3 region has 15 residues. The CDR3: CASSIGQGGSYGYTF. CDR3 in DNA: TGTGCCAGCAGCATAGGACAGGGGGGGTCCTATGGCTACACCTTC.

This clone was found once. The chain is built from TRBV28 and TRBJ2-7; 9 nucleotides align to TRBD2. J gave up 2 bases and V 2 bases, and 4 bases lay outside the gene matches. CDR3 size: 15 residues. Germline CDR1 reads MDHEN; CDR2 reads SYDVKM. In DNA form, the CDR3 reads TGTGCCAGCAGTTTAATGGCTAGCGGGACCTACGAGCAGTACTTC. This encodes CASSLMASGTYEQYF.

V gene TRBV6-5 combines with J gene TRBJ1-2, with 9 bases fitting TRBD1. The CDR3 has 12 amino acids. Germline CDR1 and CDR2: MNHEY and SVGAGI. The J segment lost 8 bases and the V segment lost 6 bases, leaving 4 bases of the junction unmatched. This chain's CDR3 is CASRGTGSGYTF. CDR3 in DNA: TGTGCCAGCAGGGGGACAGGGAGCGGCTACACCTTC.

This clone has only one observation. The chain joins TRBV2 to TRBJ2-4, with 8 bases identical to TRBD2. Germline CDR1 is SNHLY and CDR2 is FYNNEI. Germline trimming cut 7 bases from V and 2 bases from J; bases unmatched to any gene: 10. The CDR3 has 16 residues. The CDR3 DNA is TGTGCCAGCACCCGTTCGAGCGGGAGTACCAAAAACATTCAGTACTTC. Protein: CASTRSSGSTKNIQYF.

The chain joins TRBV19 to TRBJ1-2; D not certain. CDR1 and CDR2 (germline): LNHDA, SQIVND (reference sequence). This CDR3 comprises 13 residues. Trimming left V 7 bases short and J 8 bases short, with 17 bases between. The CDR3 spells CASKEGRARGYTF. CDR3 in DNA: TGTGCCAGTAAGGAGGGCCGGGCGCGCGGCTACACCTTC.

V and J are TRBV6-6 and TRBJ2-7; 7 bases line up with TRBD1. The CDR3 length is 17 residues. Germline trimming cut 5 bases from V and 3 bases from J; bases unmatched to any gene: 16. CDR1 MNHNY and CDR2 SVGAGI come from the germline V gene (reference sequence). CDR3 in amino acids: CASSRKTSEGQLYEQYF. The DNA for the CDR3 is TGTGCCAGCAGTCGAAAAACCAGCGAGGGACAGCTCTACGAGCAGTACTTC.

The chain has TRBV3-1 (or the pseudogene TRBV3-2) and TRBJ2-3, with TRBD2 matching over 8 bases. The germline gives CDR1 LGHDT, CDR2 YNNKEL (reference sequence). The CDR3 is 14 amino acids. Trimming removed 3 bases from V and 11 bases from J; junction bases left unmatched: 10. The CDR3 sequence is CASSQRSGSWGQYF. The CDR3 bases are TGTGCCAGCAGCCAGAGGAGCGGGAGCTGGGGGCAGTATTTT.

V gene TRBV28 combines with J gene TRBJ1-1; D perhaps matches TRBD1 (5 bases). Germline V gives CDR1 MDHEN, CDR2 SYDVKM. The CDR3 loop spans 15 amino acids. Between the trimmed V and J ends, which lost 7 bases and 0 bases, there was a span of 15 bases. The CDR3 DNA is TGTGCCAGCAATGCCAGGGCGGGGATGAACACTGAAGCTTTCTTT. It codes for CASNARAGMNTEAFF.

The rearrangement links TRBV30 to TRBJ2-1, with 15 bases aligning to TRBD2. The CDR3 totals 19 residues. In germline, CDR1 is GTSNPN, CDR2 SVGIG (reference sequence). Trimming took 4 bases from V and 9 from J; bases not matched to a gene: 19. The CDR3 DNA is TGTGCCTGGACCAGCGGACCCTCCATAGGACTAGCGGGGGGGGGTGAGCAGTTCTTC. Translation: CAWTSGPSIGLAGGGEQFF.

The chain couples TRBV2 to TRBJ1-1, with a weak D call TRBD1 (6 bases). The CDR3 runs to 15 residues. Germline lookup yields CDR1 SNHLY and CDR2 FYNNEI. Trimming stripped 2 bases from V and 1 base from J, with 11 bases between. The DNA for the CDR3 is TGTGCCAGCAGTGAACAGGGGCCAGGGAACACTGAAGCTTTCTTT. Translation gives CASSEQGPGNTEAFF.

V usage is TRBV9 and J usage is TRBJ1-1; TRBD1 aligns across 7 bases. CDR3 size: 15 residues. The germline gives CDR1 SGDLS, CDR2 YYNGEE. Trimming removed 0 bases from V and 7 bases from J; junction bases left unmatched: 9. The CDR3 here is CASSVATPGQNEAFF. DNA for the CDR3: TGTGCCAGCAGCGTAGCTACGCCGGGACAGAATGAAGCTTTCTTT.

J is TRBJ2-7 and V is TRBV3-1 (or the pseudogene TRBV3-2), with 9 bases identical to TRBD1. With 4 bases clipped from V and 4 bases from J, the junction kept 5 bases outside the gene matches. Germline V lookup: CDR1 LGHDT, CDR2 YNNKEL (reference sequence). CDR3 length equals 14 residues. The CDR3: CASSLGQGWYEQYF. CDR3 coding DNA: TGTGCCAGCAGCCTCGGACAGGGGTGGTACGAGCAGTACTTC.

V gene TRBV5-6 combines with J gene TRBJ2-2; no clear D. Germline values: CDR1 SGHDT, CDR2 YYEEEE. Between the trimmed V and J ends, which lost 4 bases and 3 bases, there was a span of 4 bases. CDR3 length: 12 amino acids. The CDR3 protein is CASSPDTGELFF. The CDR3 DNA follows: TGTGCCAGCAGCCCGGACACCGGGGAGCTGTTTTTT.

The chain recombines TRBV7-9 with TRBJ2-1, with D perhaps TRBD2 (6 bases). Trimming cost V 5 bases and J 0 bases, with 11 bases left between them. This CDR3 has 15 residues. From germline, CDR1 is SEHNR and CDR2 FQNEAQ (reference sequence). The CDR3: CASSHRGSSYNEQFF. Written as DNA, the CDR3 is TGTGCCAGCAGCCACCGGGGGAGCTCCTACAATGAGCAGTTCTTC.